These T cell receptor beta chains were read from a single sample in a study of blood T cells in healthy people across ages. TCRdb passed the 5' RACE reads through MiXCR, listing each CDR3 protein once. The data contain some 1.8 million distinct CDR3 sequences, around 40% of them singletons. Sequences were obtained from blood. Every receptor here comes from a human donor in good health. The CDR3 runs from the conserved cysteine through the conserved F or W. The order of the fields is V gene, J gene, D gene, clone size, CDR3 length, CDR3 protein, CDR3 DNA. A D gene is named only where the DNA matches it firmly. Expanded clones get a size class; other rows say once, few or many, or leave the size out.

TRBV11-2	TRBJ2-3	NA	few	14	CASSPGHIQGTQYF	TGTGCCAGCAGTCCGGGGCACATTCAGGGCACGCAGTATTTT
TRBV12-3/TRBV12-4	TRBJ2-2	NA	NA	13	CASSFVRVGELFF	TGTGCCAGCAGCTTTGTACGGGTCGGGGAGCTGTTTTTT
TRBV6-6	TRBJ2-7	NA	NA	12	CASGKLSYEQYF	TGTGCCAGCGGGAAACTCTCCTACGAGCAGTACTTC
TRBV20-1	TRBJ1-2	NA	NA	13	CSAPAGINYGYTF	TGCAGTGCTCCAGCGGGGATAAACTATGGCTACACCTTC
TRBV29-1	TRBJ2-7	NA	few	14	CSVEDPGGSYEQYF	TGCAGCGTTGAAGACCCAGGAGGCTCCTACGAGCAGTACTTC
TRBV2	TRBJ2-1	NA	few	13	CASRGDGYNEQFF	TGTGCCAGCCGGGGCGATGGATACAATGAGCAGTTCTTC
TRBV12-3/TRBV12-4	TRBJ2-7	NA	few	13	CASSFQGTYEQYF	TGTGCCAGCAGTTTCCAAGGAACCTACGAGCAGTACTTC
TRBV27	TRBJ2-1	NA	NA	13	CASMTQGWNEQFF	TGTGCCAGCATGACTCAGGGTTGGAATGAGCAGTTCTTC
TRBV20-1	TRBJ1-1	NA	NA	14	CSAREGRVNTEAFF	TGCAGTGCTAGAGAGGGTAGGGTAAACACTGAAGCTTTCTTT
TRBV15	TRBJ1-2	TRBD1	NA	15	CATSSQGASNYGYTF	TGTGCCACCAGCAGTCAGGGGGCATCTAACTATGGCTACACCTTC
TRBV11-3	TRBJ2-1	NA	few	15	CASSLLIVREDEQFF	TGTGCCAGCAGCCTTCTTATCGTCAGGGAGGATGAGCAGTTCTTC
TRBV12-3/TRBV12-4	TRBJ2-5	TRBD2	NA	16	CASSFASGGPRETQYF	TGTGCCAGCAGTTTTGCCAGCGGGGGACCCCGAGAGACCCAGTACTTC
TRBV4-2	TRBJ1-1	NA	once	15	CASSQEWDMNTEAFF	TGTGCCAGCAGCCAAGAGTGGGATATGAACACTGAAGCTTTCTTT
TRBV12-3/TRBV12-4	TRBJ1-2	NA	once	15	CASSLLIAGVGGYTF	TGTGCCAGCAGTTTATTAATCGCTGGTGTTGGGGGCTACACCTTC
TRBV7-2	TRBJ2-3	TRBD2	few	16	CASSLRAGGHTDTQYF	TGTGCCAGCAGCTTACGAGCGGGGGGGCATACAGATACGCAGTATTTT
TRBV12-5	TRBJ2-3	NA	few	12	CASASSTDTQYF	TGTGCTAGTGCCTCAAGCACAGATACGCAGTATTTT
TRBV7-2	TRBJ2-7	NA	few	15	CASSLVGGLPYEQYF	TGTGCCAGCAGCTTAGTTGGAGGCCTGCCCTACGAGCAGTACTTC
TRBV5-1	TRBJ2-1	NA	few	17	CASSHPLTGDPYNEQFF	TGCGCCAGCAGCCACCCGCTTACAGGAGACCCTTACAATGAGCAGTTCTTC
TRBV9	TRBJ1-1	TRBD1	NA	16	CASSNRDSSSGTEAFF	TGTGCCAGCAGCAACCGGGACAGCTCTTCGGGCACTGAAGCTTTCTTT
TRBV20-1	TRBJ1-5	NA	once	14	CSASKGHPNQPQHF	TGCAGTGCTAGTAAGGGCCACCCTAATCAGCCCCAGCATTTT
TRBV5-5	TRBJ2-4	NA	NA	13	CASSSDREDIQYF	TGTGCCAGCAGCTCCGACAGGGAGGACATTCAGTACTTC
TRBV4-1	TRBJ2-5	TRBD2	once	16	CASSPPWDYRKETQYF	TGCGCCAGCAGCCCCCCGTGGGACTATCGAAAAGAGACCCAGTACTTC
TRBV18	TRBJ2-5	NA	NA	14	CASSPKPPPGTQYF	TGTGCCAGCTCACCAAAACCACCTCCCGGGACCCAGTACTTC
TRBV5-1	TRBJ1-6	NA	NA	17	CASSFRGDQADNSPLHF	TGCGCCAGCAGCTTCAGAGGGGACCAAGCGGATAATTCACCCCTCCACTTT
TRBV3-1	TRBJ2-1	NA	NA	15	CVSSLFGHSDSEQFF	TGTGTCAGCAGCCTCTTCGGACATTCAGATAGTGAGCAGTTCTTC
TRBV29-1	TRBJ1-1	NA	few	12	CSSPGGNTEAFF	TGCAGCTCACCGGGGGGGAACACTGAAGCTTTCTTT
TRBV6-5	TRBJ1-1	NA	NA	17	CASSYSRDRNWNTEAFF	TGTGCCAGCAGTTACTCGAGAGACAGAAATTGGAACACTGAAGCTTTCTTT
TRBV7-8	TRBJ1-2	TRBD1	few	15	CASSSQGALGYGYTF	TGTGCCAGCAGCTCGCAGGGGGCGCTCGGGTATGGCTACACCTTC
TRBV5-6	TRBJ2-3	TRBD1	NA	16	CASSLRTGGLTDTQYF	TGTGCCAGCAGCTTGAGGACAGGGGGCCTAACAGATACGCAGTATTTT
TRBV7-9	TRBJ2-7	TRBD1	NA	14	CASSPTGNRWEQYF	TGTGCCAGCAGCCCGACAGGGAACCGCTGGGAGCAGTACTTC
TRBV12-5	TRBJ2-5	NA	NA	16	CASGLTTGNYQENQYF	TGTGCTAGTGGTTTAACAACAGGGAACTACCAAGAGAACCAGTACTTC
TRBV7-2	TRBJ1-6	NA	NA	16	CASSLDGLLGNSPLHF	TGTGCCAGCAGCTTAGACGGACTCCTCGGCAATTCACCCCTCCACTTT
TRBV15	TRBJ2-4	TRBD1	NA	19	CATSRRSSSRRQGWGIQYF	TGTGCCACCAGCAGACGATCCTCATCGAGGAGACAGGGATGGGGCATTCAGTACTTC
TRBV3-1	TRBJ1-5	NA	NA	15	CASSHGGFGSQPQHF	TGTGCCAGCAGCCATGGAGGTTTCGGCAGTCAGCCCCAGCATTTT
TRBV28	TRBJ2-7	TRBD1	few	14	CATLSGTETYEQYF	TGTGCCACCCTCTCCGGGACAGAAACCTACGAGCAGTACTTC
TRBV29-1	TRBJ2-5	TRBD2	NA	15	CSVELPAGGSETQYF	TGCAGCGTTGAGTTGCCAGCGGGGGGTTCAGAGACCCAGTACTTC
TRBV20-1	TRBJ2-7	NA	NA	17	CSAVHRLEAGYSYEQYF	TGCAGTGCCGTCCACCGCCTCGAGGCAGGGTACTCCTACGAGCAGTACTTC
TRBV5-1	TRBJ2-1	TRBD2	NA	16	CAGSSGLNMASDEQFF	TGCGCCGGCAGCTCGGGACTAAACATGGCCTCGGATGAGCAGTTCTTC
TRBV5-1	TRBJ2-5	TRBD2	many	14	CASSSGTSEETQYF	TGTGCCAGCAGTTCAGGGACTAGCGAAGAGACCCAGTACTTC
TRBV7-9	TRBJ2-5	NA	once	14	CASSPGTPQEAQYF	TGTGCCAGCAGTCCCGGGACCCCGCAAGAGGCCCAGTACTTC
TRBV7-2	TRBJ2-5	TRBD2	NA	15	CASSLFGLAQETQYF	TGTGCCAGCAGCTTGTTTGGACTAGCGCAAGAGACCCAGTACTTC
TRBV4-3	TRBJ2-5	NA	once	16	CASSQDWGWSSETQYF	TGCGCCAGCAGCCAAGATTGGGGCTGGTCGAGCGAGACCCAGTACTTC
TRBV20-1	TRBJ2-1	TRBD1	few	13	CSASGTVNNEQFF	TGCAGTGCTAGCGGGACAGTCAACAATGAGCAGTTCTTC
TRBV5-6	TRBJ1-1	NA	NA	15	CASSTPSQGETEAFF	TGTGCCAGCAGCACACCCAGCCAGGGTGAAACTGAAGCTTTCTTT
TRBV3-1	TRBJ2-3	TRBD2	NA	18	CASSQETQRGRSTDTQYF	TGTGCCAGCAGCCAAGAAACCCAGCGGGGGCGGAGCACAGATACGCAGTATTTT
TRBV29-1	TRBJ2-5	NA	many	12	CSVELVAETQYF	TGCAGCGTTGAATTGGTGGCGGAGACCCAGTACTTC